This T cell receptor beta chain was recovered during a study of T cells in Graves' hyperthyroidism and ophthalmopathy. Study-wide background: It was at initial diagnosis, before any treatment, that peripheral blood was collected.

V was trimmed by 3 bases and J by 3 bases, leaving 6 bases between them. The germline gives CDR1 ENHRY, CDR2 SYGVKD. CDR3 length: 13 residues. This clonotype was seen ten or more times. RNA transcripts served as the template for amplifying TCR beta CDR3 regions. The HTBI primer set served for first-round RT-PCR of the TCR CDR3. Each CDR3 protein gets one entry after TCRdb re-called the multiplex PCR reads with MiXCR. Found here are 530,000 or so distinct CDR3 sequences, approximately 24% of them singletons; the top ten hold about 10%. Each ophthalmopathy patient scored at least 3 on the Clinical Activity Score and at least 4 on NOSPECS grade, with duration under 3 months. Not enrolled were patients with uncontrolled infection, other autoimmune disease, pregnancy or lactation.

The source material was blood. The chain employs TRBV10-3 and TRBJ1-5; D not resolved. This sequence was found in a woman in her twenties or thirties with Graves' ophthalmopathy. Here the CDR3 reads CAISDGINQPQHF. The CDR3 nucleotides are TGTGCCATCAGTGATGGGATCAATCAGCCCCAGCATTTT.